This TCR beta chain came from a study of T cells in Graves' hyperthyroidism and ophthalmopathy. TCR beta CDR3 region amplification was performed from RNA transcripts. Researchers ran a first-round RT-PCR on the TCR CDR3 using the HTBI primer set. In TCRdb, the multiplex PCR reads were re-called with MiXCR into one record per CDR3 protein. The sample has 400,000 to 450,000 distinct CDR3 sequences, 14% to 15% seen once. This clonotype was seen at least ten times. The V gene end was trimmed by 6 bases and the J gene end by 3 bases; junction bases not matched to a gene: 9. Germline V gene sequence: CDR1 SNHLY, CDR2 FYNNEI. The CDR3 has 16 residues.

The sample was blood. The rearrangement links TRBV2 to TRBJ2-2; 8 bases agree with TRBD2. The sequence derives from a young man with Graves' ophthalmopathy. The CDR3: CASRGPGTSDTGELFF. In DNA form, the CDR3 reads TGTGCCAGCAGGGGGCCCGGGACTAGTGACACCGGGGAGCTGTTTTTT.